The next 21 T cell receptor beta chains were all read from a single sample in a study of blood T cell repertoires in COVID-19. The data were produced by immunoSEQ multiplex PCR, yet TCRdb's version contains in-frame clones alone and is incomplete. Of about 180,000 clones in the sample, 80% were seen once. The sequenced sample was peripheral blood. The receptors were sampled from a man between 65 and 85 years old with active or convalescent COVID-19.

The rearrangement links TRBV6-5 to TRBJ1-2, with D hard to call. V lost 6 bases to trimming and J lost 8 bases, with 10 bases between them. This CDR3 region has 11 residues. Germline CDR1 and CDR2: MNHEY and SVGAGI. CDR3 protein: CASRAGLGYTF. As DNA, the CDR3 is TGTGCCAGCAGGGCAGGTTTAGGCTACACCTTC.

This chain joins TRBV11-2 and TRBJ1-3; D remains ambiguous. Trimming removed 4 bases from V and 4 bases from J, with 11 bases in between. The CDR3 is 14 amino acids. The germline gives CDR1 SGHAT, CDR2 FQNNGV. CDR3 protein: CASSSPRVGNTIYF. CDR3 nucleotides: TGTGCCAGCAGCTCACCCCGGGTCGGAAACACCATATATTTT.

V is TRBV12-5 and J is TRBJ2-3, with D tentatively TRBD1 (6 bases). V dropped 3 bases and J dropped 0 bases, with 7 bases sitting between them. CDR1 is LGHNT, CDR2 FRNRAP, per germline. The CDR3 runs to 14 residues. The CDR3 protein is CASGLGQSTDTQYF. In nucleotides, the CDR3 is TGTGCTAGTGGTTTAGGACAGAGCACAGATACGCAGTATTTT.

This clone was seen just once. The DNA for the CDR3 is TGTGCCAGCAGTGACCGGGGGGCTGCCGGGGAGCTGTTTTTT. Translation: CASSDRGAAGELFF. V gene TRBV2 combines with J gene TRBJ2-2; D possibly corresponds to TRBD2 (7 bases). Trimming cost V 3 bases and J 6 bases, with 11 bases left between them. Per the germline V gene, CDR1 is SNHLY and CDR2 is FYNNEI. This CDR3 region has 14 residues.

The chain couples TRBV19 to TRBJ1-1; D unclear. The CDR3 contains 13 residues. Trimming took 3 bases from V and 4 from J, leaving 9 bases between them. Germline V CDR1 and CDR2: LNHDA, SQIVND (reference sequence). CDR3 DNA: TGTGCCAGTAGTATGGATGGAGTCACTGAAGCTTTCTTT. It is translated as CASSMDGVTEAFF.

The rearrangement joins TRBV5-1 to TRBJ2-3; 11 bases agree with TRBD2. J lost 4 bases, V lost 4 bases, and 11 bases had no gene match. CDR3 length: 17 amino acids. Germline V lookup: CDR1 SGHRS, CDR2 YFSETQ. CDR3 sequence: CASSGGTSGKGADTQYF. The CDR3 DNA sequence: TGCGCCAGCAGCGGAGGGACTAGCGGCAAGGGGGCAGATACGCAGTATTTT. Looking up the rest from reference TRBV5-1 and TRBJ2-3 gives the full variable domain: KAGVTQTPRYLIKTRGQQVTLSCSPISGHRSVSWYQQTPGQGLQFLFEYFSETQRNKGNFPGRFSGRQFSNSRSEMNVSTLELGDSALYLCASSGGTSGKGADTQYFGPGTRLTVL.

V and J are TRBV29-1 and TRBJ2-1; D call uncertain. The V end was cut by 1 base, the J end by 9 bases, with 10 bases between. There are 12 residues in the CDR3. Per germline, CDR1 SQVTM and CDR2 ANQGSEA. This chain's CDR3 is CSVEGFGSEQFF. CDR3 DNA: TGCAGCGTTGAAGGTTTTGGTAGTGAGCAGTTCTTC.

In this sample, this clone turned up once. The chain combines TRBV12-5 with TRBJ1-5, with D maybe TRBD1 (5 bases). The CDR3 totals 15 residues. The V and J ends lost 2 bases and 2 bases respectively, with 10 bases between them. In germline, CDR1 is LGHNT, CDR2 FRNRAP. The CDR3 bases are TGTGCTAGTGGTTTGAGGGGAAGTGGCAATCAGCCCCAGCATTTT. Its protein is CASGLRGSGNQPQHF. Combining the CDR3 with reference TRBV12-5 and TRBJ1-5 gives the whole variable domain DARVTQTPRHKVTEMGQEVTMRCQPILGHNTVFWYRQTMMQGLELLAYFRNRAPLDDSGMPKDRFSAEMPDATLATLKIQPSEPRDSAVYFCASGLRGSGNQPQHFGDGTRLSIL.

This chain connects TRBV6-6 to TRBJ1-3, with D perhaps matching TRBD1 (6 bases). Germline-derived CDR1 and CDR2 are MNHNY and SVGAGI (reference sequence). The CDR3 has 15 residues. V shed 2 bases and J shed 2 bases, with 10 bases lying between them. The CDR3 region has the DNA TGTGCCAGCAGTTACACCAGGGGAGCTGGAAACACCATATATTTT. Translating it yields CASSYTRGAGNTIYF.

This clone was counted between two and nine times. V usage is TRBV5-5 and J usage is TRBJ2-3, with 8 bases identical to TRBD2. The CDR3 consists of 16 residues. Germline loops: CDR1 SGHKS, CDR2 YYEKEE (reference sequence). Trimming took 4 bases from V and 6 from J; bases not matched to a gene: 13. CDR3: CASSKAAGGAEDTQYF. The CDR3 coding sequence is TGTGCCAGCAGCAAGGCGGCGGGGGGCGCGGAGGATACGCAGTATTTT.

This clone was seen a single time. The CDR3, as DNA: TGTGCCATCAGTGGACCTGACAGCCCTACCTACGAGCAGTACTTC. This codes for CAISGPDSPTYEQYF. V and J are TRBV10-3 and TRBJ2-7, with a weak D call TRBD1 (5 bases). The CDR3 is made up of 15 amino acids. The germline gives CDR1 ENHRY, CDR2 SYGVKD. V lost 4 bases to trimming and J lost 2 bases, with 15 bases between them.

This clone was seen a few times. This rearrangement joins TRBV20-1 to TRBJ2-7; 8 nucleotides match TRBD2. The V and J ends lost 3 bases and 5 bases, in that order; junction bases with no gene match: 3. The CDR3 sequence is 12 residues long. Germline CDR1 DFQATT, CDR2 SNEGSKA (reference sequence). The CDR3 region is CSASQAGDEQYF. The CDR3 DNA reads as TGCAGTGCTAGTCAAGCGGGAGACGAGCAGTACTTC.

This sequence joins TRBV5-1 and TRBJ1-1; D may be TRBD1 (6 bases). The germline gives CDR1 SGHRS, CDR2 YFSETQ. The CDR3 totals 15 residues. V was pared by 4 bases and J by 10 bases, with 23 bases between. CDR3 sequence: CASSPRVGGDSLAFF. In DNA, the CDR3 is TGCGCCAGCAGCCCCCGGGTAGGGGGGGATTCGCTAGCTTTCTTT.

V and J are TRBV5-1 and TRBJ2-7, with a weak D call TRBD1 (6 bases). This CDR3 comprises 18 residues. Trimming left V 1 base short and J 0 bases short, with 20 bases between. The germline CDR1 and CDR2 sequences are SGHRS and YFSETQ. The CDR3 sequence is CASSLRVRTGQSSYEQYF. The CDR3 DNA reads TGCGCCAGCAGCTTGAGAGTCCGAACAGGGCAGAGCTCCTACGAGCAGTACTTC.

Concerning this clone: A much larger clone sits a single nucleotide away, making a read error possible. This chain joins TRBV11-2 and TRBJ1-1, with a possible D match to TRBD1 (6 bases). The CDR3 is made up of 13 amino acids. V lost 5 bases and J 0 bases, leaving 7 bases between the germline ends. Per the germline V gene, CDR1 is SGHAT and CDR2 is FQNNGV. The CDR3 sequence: CASSRTVNTEAFF. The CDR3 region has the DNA TGTGCCAGCAGCCGGACAGTGAACACTGAAGCTTTCTTT.

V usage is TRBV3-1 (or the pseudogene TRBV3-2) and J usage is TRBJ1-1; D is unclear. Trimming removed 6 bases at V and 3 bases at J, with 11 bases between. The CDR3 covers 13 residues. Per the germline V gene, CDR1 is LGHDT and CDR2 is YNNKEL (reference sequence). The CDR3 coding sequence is TGTGCCAGCAGTCAGACGGGAGACACTGAAGCTTTCTTT. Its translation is CASSQTGDTEAFF.

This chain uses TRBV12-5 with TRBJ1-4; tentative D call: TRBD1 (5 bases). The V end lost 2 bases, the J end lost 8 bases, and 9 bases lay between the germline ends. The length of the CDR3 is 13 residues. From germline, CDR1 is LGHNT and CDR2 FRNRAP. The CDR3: CASGLRGGEKLFF. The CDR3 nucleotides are TGTGCTAGTGGTTTGAGGGGTGGAGAAAAACTGTTTTTT.

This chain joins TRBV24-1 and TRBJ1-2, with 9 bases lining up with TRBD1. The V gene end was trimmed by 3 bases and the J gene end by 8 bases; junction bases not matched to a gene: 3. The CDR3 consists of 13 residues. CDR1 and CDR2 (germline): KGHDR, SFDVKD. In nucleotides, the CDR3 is TGTGCCACCAGTGATCAGACAGGGGGAGGCTACACCTTC. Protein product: CATSDQTGGGYTF.

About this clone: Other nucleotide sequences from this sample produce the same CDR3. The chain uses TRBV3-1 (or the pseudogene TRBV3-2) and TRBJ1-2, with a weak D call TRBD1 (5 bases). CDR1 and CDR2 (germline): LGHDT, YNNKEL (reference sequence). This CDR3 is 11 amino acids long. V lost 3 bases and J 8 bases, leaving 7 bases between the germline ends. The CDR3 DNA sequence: TGTGCCAGCAGCCAGGGGGGAGGCTACACCTTC. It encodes CASSQGGGYTF.

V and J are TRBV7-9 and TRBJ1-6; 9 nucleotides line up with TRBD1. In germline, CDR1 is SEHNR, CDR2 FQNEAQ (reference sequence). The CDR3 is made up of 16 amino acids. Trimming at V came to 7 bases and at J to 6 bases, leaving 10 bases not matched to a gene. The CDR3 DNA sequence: TGTGCCAGCAATGAACAGGGGGCTCCTTTTAATTCACCCCTCCACTTT. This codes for CASNEQGAPFNSPLHF.

CDR3 protein: CASSFQGTGTEAFF. CDR3 DNA sequence: TGTGCCAGCAGCTTTCAGGGGACGGGGACTGAAGCTTTCTTT. This chain joins TRBV7-2 and TRBJ1-1; D might be TRBD1 (6 bases). Germline V gene sequence: CDR1 SGHTA, CDR2 FQGNSA. Between the trimmed V and J ends, which lost 3 bases and 5 bases, there was a span of 13 bases. The CDR3 extends over 14 amino acids.